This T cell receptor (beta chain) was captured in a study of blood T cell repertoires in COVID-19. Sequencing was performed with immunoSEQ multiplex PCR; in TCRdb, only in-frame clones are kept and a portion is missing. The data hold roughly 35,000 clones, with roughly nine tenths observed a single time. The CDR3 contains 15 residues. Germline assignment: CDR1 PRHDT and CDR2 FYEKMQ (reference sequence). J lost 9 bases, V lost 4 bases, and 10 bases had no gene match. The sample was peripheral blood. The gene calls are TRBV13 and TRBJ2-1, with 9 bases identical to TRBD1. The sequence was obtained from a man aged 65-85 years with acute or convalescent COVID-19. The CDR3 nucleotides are TGTGCCAGCAGCTCATCCGGACAGGGGTCTATTGAGCAGTTCTTC. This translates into CASSSSGQGSIEQFF.